The present T cell receptor (beta chain) was sequenced within a study of blood T cell repertoires in COVID-19. Study in general: PBMCs, B-cell-depleted T cells, or T cells provided the cDNA or gDNA that made up the material.

This CDR3 is built from 12 residues. The germline gives CDR1 MGHRA, CDR2 YSYEKL. V lost 3 bases and J 5 bases, leaving 7 bases between the germline ends. Patients of the Seattle cohort, enrolled during active infection, were followed longitudinally. Here immunoSEQ multiplex PCR was the method, and the copy in TCRdb shows in-frame clones only, minus some. In the table there are 90,000 or so clones, around nine tenths of which are singletons. The V call is TRBV4-1, the J call TRBJ1-2; perhaps TRBD1 as D (6 bases). Sample: peripheral blood. The clonotype comes from a man aged 55 to 70 with COVID-19, enrolled during active disease. The CDR3 DNA reads as TGCGCCAGCAGCCAGACAGGTTATGGCTACACCTTC. Its protein is CASSQTGYGYTF.